Below, 17 T cell receptor beta chains from the same sample are listed, as sequenced in a study of cytomegalovirus exposure and HLA in healthy donors. Sequenced by immunoSEQ multiplex PCR; TCRdb stores in-frame clones only, minus some. The sample shows over 200,000 clones, around four fifths of them seen only once. Sequencing input: PBMCs. These receptors came from a woman aged 18-29 years in good health and CMV-seronegative.

The chain joins TRBV4-1 to TRBJ1-1; D gene ambiguous. The CDR3 totals 16 residues. Trimming left V 4 bases short and J 3 bases short, with 18 bases between. The V gene's germline CDR1 is MGHRA and CDR2 YSYEKL. The CDR3: CASSRVAGSRYTEAFF. The CDR3 bases are TGCGCCAGCAGCCGTGTGGCAGGTAGTCGGTACACTGAAGCTTTCTTT.

The chain combines TRBV10-3 with TRBJ1-6; D not resolved. The germline gives CDR1 ENHRY, CDR2 SYGVKD. The CDR3 extends over 15 amino acids. Trimming removed 2 bases at V and 5 bases at J, with 10 bases between. The CDR3 is CAISEGQRNNSPLHF. The CDR3 region has the DNA TGTGCCATCAGTGAGGGTCAGCGAAATAATTCACCCCTCCACTTT.

The chain employs TRBV11-1 and TRBJ1-6, with D uncertain. The ends were cut back, 4 bases at V and 5 bases at J, with 9 bases in the middle. The CDR3 has 14 residues. Germline loops: CDR1 SGHAT, CDR2 FQDESV (reference sequence). The CDR3 DNA is TGTGCCAGCAGCTCCGCCGGGAATAATTCACCCCTCCACTTT. Its protein is CASSSAGNNSPLHF.

V is TRBV5-1 and J is TRBJ2-3; D is undetermined. The V end was cut by 0 bases, the J end by 3 bases, with 8 bases between. Germline CDR1 reads SGHRS; CDR2 reads YFSETQ. The CDR3 contains 14 residues. The CDR3, as DNA: TGCGCCAGCAGCTTGGCCCAGTGGACAGATACGCAGTATTTT. This sequence encodes CASSLAQWTDTQYF.

The chain employs TRBV19 and TRBJ1-3; possibly TRBD1 for D (6 bases). The CDR3 loop spans 13 amino acids. Germline V gives CDR1 LNHDA, CDR2 SQIVND (reference sequence). The V end was cut by 9 bases, the J end by 2 bases, with 11 bases between. The CDR3 DNA reads TGTGCCAGCGGGACACTCCCTGGAAACACCATATATTTT. Its protein is CASGTLPGNTIYF.

The J gene is TRBJ2-7, the V gene TRBV6-1, with D possibly TRBD1 on 5 matching bases. V lost 3 bases to trimming and J lost 2 bases, with 8 bases between them. The CDR3 has 13 residues. Looked up from germline, CDR1 is MNHNS and CDR2 is SASEGT. CDR3 nucleotide sequence: TGTGCCAGCAGTGAGGGCAGGGCCTACGAGCAGTACTTC. This encodes CASSEGRAYEQYF.

The sample holds a few counts of this clone. The chain employs TRBV7-9 and TRBJ1-5; TRBD1 matches at 8 bases. CDR1 is SEHNR and CDR2 is FQNEAQ in the germline V gene (reference sequence). CDR3 length equals 14 residues. Losses at the gene ends were 5 bases for V and 4 bases for J; bases not matched to a gene: 4. The CDR3 DNA reads TGTGCCAGCAGCCGACAGGGGAGTAATCAGCCCCAGCATTTT. Translating it yields CASSRQGSNQPQHF.

The chain recombines TRBV6-1 with TRBJ1-2; D unclear. CDR1 is MNHNS, CDR2 SASEGT, per germline. The CDR3 loop spans 18 amino acids. The V gene lost 2 bases and the J gene lost 4 bases, with 23 bases spanning the gap. The CDR3 DNA sequence: TGTGCCAGCAGTGAATTAGGAGCCTTGATTCGTTCTGGCTATGGCTACACCTTC. This translates into CASSELGALIRSGYGYTF.

The chain carries TRBV7-3 and TRBJ2-1; 8 bases align to TRBD1. The CDR3 is 15 amino acids. V was pared by 5 bases and J by 1 base, with 4 bases of the junction left unmatched. The V gene's germline CDR1 is SGHTA and CDR2 FQGTGA. CDR3 region: CASSLQGGSYNEQFF. The CDR3 DNA is TGTGCCAGCAGCCTACAGGGGGGATCCTACAATGAGCAGTTCTTC.

The rearrangement joins TRBV5-1 to TRBJ2-1; 10 bases match TRBD1. The CDR3 runs to 12 residues. V lost 2 bases and J lost 12; bases outside the gene matches: 2. CDR1 is SGHRS, CDR2 YFSETQ, per germline. The CDR3 sequence is CASSLGQGGQFF. The CDR3 DNA follows: TGCGCCAGCAGCTTAGGACAGGGGGGGCAGTTCTTC.

CDR3 amino acids: CASSQRTRASTDTQYF. Written as DNA, the CDR3 is TGTGCCAGCAGCCAGAGGACCAGGGCAAGCACAGATACGCAGTATTTT. The chain has TRBV5-6 and TRBJ2-3; a weak D match, TRBD1 (5 bases). Looked up from germline, CDR1 is SGHDT and CDR2 is YYEEEE. Trimming pared 4 bases from V and 0 bases from J, leaving 15 bases between. This CDR3 has 16 residues.

The chain joins TRBV18 to TRBJ2-2; 9 bases align to TRBD2. The V segment lost 2 bases and the J segment 4 bases; nucleotides outside the gene matches: 2. The V gene's germline CDR1 is KGHSH and CDR2 LQKENI. The CDR3 length is 15 residues. The CDR3 DNA sequence: TGTGCCAGCTCACCAACACTAGCGGGCACCGGGGAGCTGTTTTTT. Translated: CASSPTLAGTGELFF.

This clone turned up a few times. The rearrangement links TRBV28 to TRBJ1-2; D is unresolved. The CDR3 is made up of 14 amino acids. Germline V gives CDR1 MDHEN, CDR2 SYDVKM. Trimming left V 5 bases short and J 8 bases short, with 18 bases between. The CDR3 sequence: CASSPVEGTRGYTF. The CDR3, as DNA: TGTGCCAGCAGTCCGGTGGAGGGCACGAGGGGCTACACCTTC.

The chain employs TRBV18 and TRBJ2-1; perhaps TRBD1 as D (6 bases). The CDR3 contains 16 residues. Germline V gives CDR1 KGHSH, CDR2 LQKENI. Trimming shortened V by 0 bases and J by 6 bases, and 15 bases separated the two germline ends. CDR3 in DNA: TGTGCCAGCTCACCACCGGGGGCTAGTGCTACCAATGAGCAGTTCTTC. This translates into CASSPPGASATNEQFF.

The chain carries TRBV28 and TRBJ1-4; 10 bases are shared with TRBD1. The germline V gene encodes CDR1 MDHEN and CDR2 SYDVKM. The CDR3 contains 15 residues. The V and J ends lost 6 bases and 0 bases, in that order; junction bases with no gene match: 1. CDR3 region: CASRGTGATNEKLFF. Here the CDR3 DNA reads TGTGCCAGCAGGGGGACAGGGGCAACTAATGAAAAACTGTTTTTT.

The sample holds one count of this clone. The chain couples TRBV29-1 to TRBJ2-7; D tentatively reads TRBD1 or TRBD2 (7 bases each). The germline V and J ends were trimmed by 3 bases and 1 base, with 34 bases remaining between them. Germline-derived CDR1 and CDR2 are SQVTM and ANQGSEA. The CDR3 contains 21 residues. CDR3: CSVEDRGYGRRGQTRSYEQYF. CDR3 in DNA: TGCAGCGTTGAGGACCGGGGTTACGGGAGGCGGGGACAGACAAGGTCCTACGAGCAGTACTTC.

This clone came up a few times. The V call is TRBV4-1, the J call TRBJ1-5; TRBD1 is a possible D gene (6 bases). Germline values: CDR1 MGHRA, CDR2 YSYEKL. The V end was cut by 3 bases, the J end by 5 bases, with 11 bases between. This CDR3 is built from 14 residues. CDR3 loop: CASSHIRGDQPQHF. DNA of the CDR3: TGCGCCAGCAGCCACATAAGGGGGGATCAGCCCCAGCATTTT.